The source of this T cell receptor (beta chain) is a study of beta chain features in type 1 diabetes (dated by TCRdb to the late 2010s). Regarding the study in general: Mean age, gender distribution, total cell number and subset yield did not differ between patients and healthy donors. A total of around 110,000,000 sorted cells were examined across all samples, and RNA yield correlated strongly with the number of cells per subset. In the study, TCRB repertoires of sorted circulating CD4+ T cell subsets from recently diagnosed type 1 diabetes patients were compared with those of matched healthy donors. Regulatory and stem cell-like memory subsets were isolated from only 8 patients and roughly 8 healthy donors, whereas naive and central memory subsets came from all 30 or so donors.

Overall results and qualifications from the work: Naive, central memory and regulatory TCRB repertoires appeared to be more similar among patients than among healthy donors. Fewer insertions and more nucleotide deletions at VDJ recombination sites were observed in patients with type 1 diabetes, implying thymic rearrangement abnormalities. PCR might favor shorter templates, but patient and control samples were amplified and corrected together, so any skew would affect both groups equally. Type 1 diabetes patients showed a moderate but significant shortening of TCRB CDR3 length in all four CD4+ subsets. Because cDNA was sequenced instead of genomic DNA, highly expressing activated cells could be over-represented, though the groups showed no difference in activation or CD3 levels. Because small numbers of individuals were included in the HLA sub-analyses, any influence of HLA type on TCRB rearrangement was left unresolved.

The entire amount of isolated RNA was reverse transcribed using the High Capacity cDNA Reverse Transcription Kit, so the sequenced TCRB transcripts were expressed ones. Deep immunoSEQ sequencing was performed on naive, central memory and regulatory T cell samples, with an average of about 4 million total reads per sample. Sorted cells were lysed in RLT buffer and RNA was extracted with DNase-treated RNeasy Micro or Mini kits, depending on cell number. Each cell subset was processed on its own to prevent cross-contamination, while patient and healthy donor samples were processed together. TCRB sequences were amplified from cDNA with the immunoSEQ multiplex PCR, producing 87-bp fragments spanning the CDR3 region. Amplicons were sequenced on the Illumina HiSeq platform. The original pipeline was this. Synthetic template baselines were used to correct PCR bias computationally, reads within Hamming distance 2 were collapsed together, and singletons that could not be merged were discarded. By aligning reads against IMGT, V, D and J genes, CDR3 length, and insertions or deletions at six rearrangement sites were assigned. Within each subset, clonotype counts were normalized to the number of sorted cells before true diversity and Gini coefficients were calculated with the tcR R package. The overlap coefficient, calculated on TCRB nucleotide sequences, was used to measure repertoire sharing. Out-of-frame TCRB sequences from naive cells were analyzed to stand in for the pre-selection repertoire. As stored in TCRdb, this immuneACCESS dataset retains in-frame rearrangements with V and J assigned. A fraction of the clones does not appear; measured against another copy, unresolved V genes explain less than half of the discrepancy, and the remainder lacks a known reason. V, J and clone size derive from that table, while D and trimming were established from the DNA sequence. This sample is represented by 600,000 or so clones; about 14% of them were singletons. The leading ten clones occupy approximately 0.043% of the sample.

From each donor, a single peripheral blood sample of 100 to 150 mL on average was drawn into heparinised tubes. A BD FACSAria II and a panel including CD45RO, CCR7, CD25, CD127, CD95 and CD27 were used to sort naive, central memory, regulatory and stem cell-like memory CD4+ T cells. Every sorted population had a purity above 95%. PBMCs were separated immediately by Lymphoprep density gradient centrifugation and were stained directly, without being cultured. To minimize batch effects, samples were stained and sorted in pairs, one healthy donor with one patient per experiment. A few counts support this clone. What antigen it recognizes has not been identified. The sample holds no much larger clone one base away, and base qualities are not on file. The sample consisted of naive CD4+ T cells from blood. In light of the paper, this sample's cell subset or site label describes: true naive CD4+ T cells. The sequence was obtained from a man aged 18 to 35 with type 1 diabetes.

The DNA sequence is TGTGCCTGGAGCCAACAGGGGTGGCATGGCTACACCTTC. The resulting protein is CAWSQQGWHGYTF. The sequence links TRBV30 to TRBJ1-2; 7 bases in the middle match TRBD1. Taken from cysteine to phenylalanine, the CDR3 has 13 residues. The read is trimmed to its CDR3 DNA, 39 bases read in frame from base 1. At the junction V is shortened by 3 bases and J by 6 bases; bases outside the gene matches: 7. CDR1 and CDR2, looked up from the germline V gene (reference sequence), are GTSNPN and SVGIG.